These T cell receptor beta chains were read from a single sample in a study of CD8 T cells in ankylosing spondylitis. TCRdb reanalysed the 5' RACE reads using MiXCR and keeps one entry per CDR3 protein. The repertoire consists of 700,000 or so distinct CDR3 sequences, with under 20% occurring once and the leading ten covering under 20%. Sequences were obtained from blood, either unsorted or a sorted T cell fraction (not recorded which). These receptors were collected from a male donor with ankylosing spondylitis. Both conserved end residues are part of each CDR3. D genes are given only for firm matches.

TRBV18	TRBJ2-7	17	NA	CASSPPGGDGARSEQYF
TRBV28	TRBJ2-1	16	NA	CASSLTGQPAQVEQFF
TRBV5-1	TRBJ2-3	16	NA	CASSSTVAGSTDTQYF
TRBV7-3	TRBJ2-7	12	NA	CASSSSGNEQYF
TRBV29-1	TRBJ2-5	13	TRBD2	CSVDGGAEETQYF
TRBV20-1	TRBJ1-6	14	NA	CSARDRGADSPLHF
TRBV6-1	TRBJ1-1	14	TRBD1	CASSWETGSTEAFF
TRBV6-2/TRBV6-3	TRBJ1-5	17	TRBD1	CASSYSGSRAGGRPQHF
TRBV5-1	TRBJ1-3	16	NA	CASSLASGSSGNTIYF
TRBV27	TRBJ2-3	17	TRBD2	CASSLSLRLAGVDTQYF